This TCR beta chain comes out of a study of OX40 agonist ivuxolimab in advanced cancers. About the study: The treatment was a fully human IgG2 OX40 agonist, ivuxolimab. A diagnosis of hepatocellular carcinoma, melanoma, renal cell or head and neck cancer was present in dose-escalation patients.

CDR3 length: 15 residues. Here immunoSEQ multiplex PCR was the method, and the copy in TCRdb shows in-frame clones only, minus some. This sample has tens of thousands of clones, with approximately 90% found just once. The sequence derives from an adult with an advanced solid tumor such as melanoma, head and neck, liver or kidney cancer. The sample was CD4+ or CD8+ T cells sorted from blood, taken in a trial of the OX40 agonist ivuxolimab. The chain links TRBV6-7 to TRBJ1-1, with a weak D call TRBD1 (5 bases). TRBV6-7 is annotated as an ORF whose role is uncertain. CDR3 region: CANGGGARDGTEAFF. The CDR3 DNA is TGTGCTAACGGAGGAGGGGCCCGCGATGGTACTGAAGCTTTCTTT.